The 8 T cell receptor beta chains given below trace back to one sample, sequenced in a study of T cell responses to AZD1222 COVID-19 vaccine. The method was immunoSEQ multiplex PCR; TCRdb's version includes in-frame clones alone and lacks a portion of them. The data contain 35,000 to 50,000 clones, around 77% of them singletons. The sequences come from peripheral blood, collected 28 days after the second dose of the MenACWY control vaccine. The receptors here all came from an adult who received the MenACWY meningococcal vaccine as a control.

The chain joins TRBV18 to TRBJ1-5; tentatively, D is TRBD1 (6 bases). The CDR3 has 16 amino acids. V dropped 4 bases and J dropped 3 bases, with 16 bases sitting between them. Germline CDR1 KGHSH, CDR2 LQKENI. Here the CDR3 DNA reads TGTGCCAGCTCACTAACAACAGGGAACCCCAATCAGCCCCAGCATTTT. It translates to CASSLTTGNPNQPQHF.

V gene TRBV5-8 combines with J gene TRBJ1-2, with unresolved D. The CDR3 extends over 13 amino acids. Trimming removed 4 bases at V and 4 bases at J, with 11 bases between. Germline V gene sequence: CDR1 SGHTS, CDR2 YDEGEE. CDR3 DNA: TGTGCCAGCAGCGGTGGACTGGGCTATGGCTACACCTTC. Translated, it gives CASSGGLGYGYTF.

The chain uses TRBV30 and TRBJ1-2; 8 bases align to TRBD1. With 2 bases clipped from V and 8 bases from J, the junction kept 4 bases outside the gene matches. CDR1 is GTSNPN and CDR2 is SVGIG in the germline V gene (reference sequence). This CDR3 has 12 amino acids. CDR3 sequence reads: CAWSLRDRGYTF. The DNA of the CDR3 is TGTGCCTGGAGTCTAAGGGACAGGGGCTACACCTTC. Full variable domain (missing parts from reference TRBV30 and TRBJ1-2): SQTIHQWPATLVQPVGSPLSLECTVEGTSNPNLYWYRQAAGRGLQLLFYSVGIGQISSEVPQNLSASRPQDRQFILSSKKLLLSDSGFYLCAWSLRDRGYTFGSGTRLTVV.

This clone was counted a few times. V and J are TRBV13 and TRBJ1-2; 7 bases map to TRBD1. Germline assignment: CDR1 PRHDT and CDR2 FYEKMQ (reference sequence). The ends lost 4 bases at V and 8 bases at J; junction bases unmatched: 13. The CDR3 is made up of 15 amino acids. CDR3 nucleotides: TGTGCCAGCAGCTCTATAGGACAGGCCCGAGCCGGCTACACCTTC. The encoded protein is CASSSIGQARAGYTF. The whole variable domain, remainder taken from reference TRBV13 and TRBJ1-2, is AAGVIQSPRHLIKEKRETATLKCYPIPRHDTVYWYQQGPGQDPQFLISFYEKMQSDKGSIPDRFSAQQFSDYHSELNMSSLELGDSALYFCASSSIGQARAGYTFGSGTRLTVV.

V is TRBV7-3 and J is TRBJ2-3; 7 nucleotides agree with TRBD2. The V gene's germline CDR1 is SGHTA and CDR2 FQGTGA. J lost 2 bases, V lost 6 bases, and 8 bases had no gene match. The CDR3 totals 15 residues. CDR3 DNA: TGTGCCAGCAGTTCTCTAGCGGACCTCACAGATACGCAGTATTTT. This sequence encodes CASSSLADLTDTQYF.

This chain uses TRBV25-1 with TRBJ1-2; no clear D gene. V lost 5 bases and J 2 bases, leaving 3 bases between the germline ends. The length of the CDR3 is 11 residues. In germline, CDR1 is MGHDK, CDR2 SYGVNS. The CDR3 loop is CASSQNYGYTF. CDR3 DNA: TGTGCCAGCAGTCAGAACTATGGCTACACCTTC.

The chain uses TRBV24-1 and TRBJ2-1; no definite D call. The length of the CDR3 is 13 residues. Trimming cost V 4 bases and J 5 bases, with 8 bases left between them. Looked up from germline, CDR1 is KGHDR and CDR2 is SFDVKD. The CDR3 sequence: CATSDSVHNEQFF. The CDR3 DNA follows: TGTGCCACCAGTGACTCCGTACACAATGAGCAGTTCTTC.

This chain connects TRBV15 to TRBJ2-2; D is uncertain. The CDR3 spans 13 residues. From germline, CDR1 is LNHNV and CDR2 YYDKDF (reference sequence). V was pared by 8 bases and J by 3 bases, with 10 bases between. CDR3 DNA sequence: TGTGCCACCGGAATCGGAGACACCGGGGAGCTGTTTTTT. Its protein product is CATGIGDTGELFF.